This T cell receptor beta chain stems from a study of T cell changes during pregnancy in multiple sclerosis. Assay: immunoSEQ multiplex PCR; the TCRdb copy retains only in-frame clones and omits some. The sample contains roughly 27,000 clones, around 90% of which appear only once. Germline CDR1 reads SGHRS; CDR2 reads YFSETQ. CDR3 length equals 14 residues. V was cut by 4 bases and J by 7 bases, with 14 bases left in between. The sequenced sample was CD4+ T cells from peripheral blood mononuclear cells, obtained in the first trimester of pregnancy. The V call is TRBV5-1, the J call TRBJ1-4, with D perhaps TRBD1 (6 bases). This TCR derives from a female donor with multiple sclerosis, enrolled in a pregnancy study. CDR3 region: CASSTGGAGEKLFF. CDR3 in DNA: TGCGCCAGCAGCACGGGGGGCGCGGGTGAAAAACTGTTTTTT.